These 8 T cell receptor beta chains share one sample of origin, sequenced in a study of CD8 T cells in ankylosing spondylitis. Antigens of these TCRs are unknown. Study findings and constraints: Characteristic of ankylosing spondylitis blood, it appeared, was a TCR beta motif comprising about eight highly homologous variants.

MiXCR, run by TCRdb on the 5' RACE reads, gives a single entry per CDR3 protein. Among about 390,000 distinct CDR3 sequences listed, 20% to 25% were seen once. Sequenced input: blood, either unsorted or a sorted T cell fraction (not recorded which). Source of these receptors: a male donor with ankylosing spondylitis.

This clonotype was detected a few times. The V and J genes are TRBV28 and TRBJ1-2; D might be TRBD1 (6 bases). This CDR3 has 12 residues. The V end was cut by 5 bases, the J end by 7 bases, with 11 bases between. CDR1 is MDHEN, CDR2 SYDVKM, per germline. The CDR3 region has the DNA TGTGCCAGCAGTGACAGGATAAGTGGCTACACCTTC. It specifies CASSDRISGYTF.

This clonotype was counted between two and nine times. V gene TRBV27 combines with J gene TRBJ1-2; D not certain. The CDR3 has 13 amino acids. Germline V lookup: CDR1 MNHEY, CDR2 SMNVEV (reference sequence). Between the trimmed V and J ends, which lost 4 bases and 1 base, there was a span of 7 bases. DNA of the CDR3: TGTGCCAGCAGTTCGAGACTTAACTATGGCTACACCTTC. Protein sequence: CASSSRLNYGYTF.

CDR3 loop: CASSLDRDEETQYF. The CDR3 DNA follows: TGCGCCAGCAGCTTGGACAGGGATGAAGAGACCCAGTACTTC. This chain joins TRBV5-1 and TRBJ2-5; TRBD1 is a possible D gene (6 bases). V was clipped by 0 bases and J by 3 bases, with 9 bases between them. The CDR3 has 14 residues. In germline, CDR1 is SGHRS, CDR2 YFSETQ. The entire variable domain, with the rest obtained from reference TRBV5-1 and TRBJ2-5, is as follows: KAGVTQTPRYLIKTRGQQVTLSCSPISGHRSVSWYQQTPGQGLQFLFEYFSETQRNKGNFPGRFSGRQFSNSRSEMNVSTLELGDSALYLCASSLDRDEETQYFGPGTRLLVL.

The rearrangement uses TRBV4-3 and TRBJ2-3, with 7 bases fitting TRBD2. The CDR3 is made up of 19 amino acids. V gave up 0 bases and J gave up 0 bases; unmatched junction bases: 12. From germline, CDR1 is LGHNA and CDR2 YSLEER. The CDR3 here is CASSQERRYGRVSTDTQYF. The CDR3 nucleotides are TGCGCCAGCAGCCAAGAAAGGAGGTATGGGAGGGTGAGCACAGATACGCAGTATTTT.

The chain carries TRBV4-1 and TRBJ1-6, with 7 bases lining up with TRBD1. Losses at the gene ends were 0 bases for V and 9 bases for J; bases not matched to a gene: 11. The CDR3 is made up of 17 amino acids. Germline V gene data show CDR1 as MGHRA and CDR2 as YSYEKL. The DNA for the CDR3 is TGCGCCAGCAGCCAAGATCGGGCAGGGGGTTGGAGTTCACCCCTCCACTTT. Translated, it gives CASSQDRAGGWSSPLHF.

The genes are TRBV20-1 and TRBJ1-5; perhaps TRBD1 as D (5 bases). V dropped 5 bases and J dropped 11 bases, with 13 bases sitting between them. In germline, CDR1 is DFQATT, CDR2 SNEGSKA (reference sequence). The CDR3 length is 11 residues. The CDR3 reads CSAGQGGSQHF. In nucleotides, the CDR3 is TGCAGTGCTGGGCAGGGAGGATCCCAGCATTTT.

At least ten counts were recorded for this clonotype. This chain connects TRBV7-2 to TRBJ2-5; TRBD2 matches 11 bases. Germline trimming cut 8 bases from V and 4 bases from J; bases unmatched to any gene: 6. Germline V gene data show CDR1 as SGHTA and CDR2 as FQGNSA. This CDR3 has 14 amino acids. CDR3 sequence reads: CASSSLAGGETQYF. In DNA form, the CDR3 reads TGTGCCAGCTCGAGCCTAGCGGGAGGAGAGACCCAGTACTTC.

This clonotype was seen more than once but under ten times. This chain connects TRBV20-1 to TRBJ2-3, with 10 bases lining up with TRBD2. V lost 1 base and J lost 5; bases outside the gene matches: 12. Germline assignment: CDR1 DFQATT and CDR2 SNEGSKA (reference sequence). The CDR3 covers 17 residues. In DNA form, the CDR3 reads TGCAGTGCTAGAGCTGACACCATAGCGGGAGGTGGAGATACGCAGTATTTT. It translates to CSARADTIAGGGDTQYF.